A selection of T cell receptor beta chains follows, all from one sample in a study of T cell responses to AZD1222 COVID-19 vaccine. The assay was immunoSEQ multiplex PCR, and TCRdb's table has in-frame clones only and misses some. The sample contains fewer than 250,000 clones, roughly 91% of which appear only once. The sample was peripheral blood, taken on day 0 of MenACWY control vaccination. The receptors derive from an adult in good health. Each CDR3 is given with its conserved first and last residue. The D gene is left open where the match is weak. Rows give clone size only sometimes, using once, few, many, or a class for an expanded clone.

abundance	v_gene	j_gene	d_gene	CDR3aa	CDR3nt
-	TRBV10-3	TRBJ2-1	-	CAIRAGPSYNEQFF	TGTGCCATCAGGGCGGGTCCCTCCTACAATGAGCAGTTCTTC
-	TRBV20-1	TRBJ2-5	TRBD1	CSASRGQGKGGETQYF	TGCAGTGCTAGTCGGGGACAGGGGAAAGGGGGAGAGACCCAGTACTTC
-	TRBV28	TRBJ2-7	-	CASSLHLSYEQYF	TGTGCCAGCAGTTTGCACCTCTCTTACGAGCAGTACTTC
-	TRBV12-2	TRBJ2-5	-	CASRSLGQGEETQYF	TGTGCAAGTCGCTCACTCGGACAGGGGGAAGAGACCCAGTACTTC
-	TRBV4-1	TRBJ2-2	-	CASSQVLVLTGELFF	TGCGCCAGCAGCCAAGTTCTGGTTCTCACCGGGGAGCTGTTTTTT
-	TRBV27	TRBJ2-3	-	CASSGYGTLGTDTQYF	TGTGCCAGCAGTGGATACGGGACACTAGGCACAGATACGCAGTATTTT
-	TRBV4-3	TRBJ2-7	TRBD1	CASSPSPGTAFYEQYF	TGCGCCAGCAGCCCCTCTCCCGGGACAGCCTTCTACGAGCAGTACTTC
-	TRBV7-2	TRBJ1-1	TRBD1	CASKDRVQTEAFF	TGTGCCAGCAAGGACAGGGTGCAAACTGAAGCTTTCTTT
-	TRBV7-9	TRBJ1-6	-	CASSLAQGGSPLHF	TGTGCCAGCAGCTTAGCTCAGGGCGGTTCACCCCTCCACTTT
-	TRBV5-1	TRBJ2-2	-	CASKGTGNTGELFF	TGCGCCAGCAAGGGGACGGGGAACACCGGGGAGCTGTTTTTT
-	TRBV25-1	TRBJ1-6	-	CASRLRVPGSPLHF	TGTGCCAGCAGGCTCAGGGTTCCAGGTTCACCCCTCCACTTT
once	TRBV18	TRBJ1-5	-	CASSPKGANQPQHF	TGTGCCAGCTCACCAAAAGGGGCCAATCAGCCCCAGCATTTT
-	TRBV28	TRBJ1-2	-	CASSLGGRGYTF	TGTGCCAGCAGTTTGGGGGGTCGAGGCTACACCTTC
-	TRBV6-5	TRBJ2-1	TRBD1	CASSKDRGSYNEQFF	TGTGCCAGCAGTAAGGACAGGGGTTCCTACAATGAGCAGTTCTTC
-	TRBV27	TRBJ2-2	TRBD1	CASTSSGTVATGELFF	TGTGCCAGCACCTCCTCCGGGACAGTCGCCACCGGGGAGCTGTTTTTT
-	TRBV12-3/TRBV12-4	TRBJ2-2	-	CASSPWDTGELFF	TGTGCCAGCAGTCCCTGGGACACCGGGGAGCTGTTTTTT
-	TRBV6-2/TRBV6-3	TRBJ1-6	TRBD1	CASSFHGQGGRSPLHF	TGTGCCAGCAGTTTCCATGGACAGGGGGGGAGGTCACCCCTCCACTTT
-	TRBV6-5	TRBJ1-1	-	CASSYQGGTEAFF	TGTGCCAGCAGTTACCAGGGCGGGACTGAAGCTTTCTTT
-	TRBV3-1/TRBV3-2	TRBJ1-2	-	CASSQEPGVRGYTF	TGTGCCAGCAGCCAAGAACCAGGAGTACGTGGCTACACCTTC
-	TRBV3-1/TRBV3-2	TRBJ1-1	-	CASSPDRKRTEAFF	TGTGCCAGCAGCCCTGACAGGAAGAGGACTGAAGCTTTCTTT
-	TRBV7-3	TRBJ1-2	-	CASSLGTNYGYTF	TGTGCCAGCAGCCTCGGGACGAACTATGGCTACACCTTC
-	TRBV13	TRBJ2-4	-	CASSLEKEGAKNIQYF	TGTGCCAGCAGCTTAGAGAAGGAAGGGGCCAAAAACATTCAGTACTTC
-	TRBV19	TRBJ1-5	TRBD1	CASSPEDRGGNQPQHF	TGTGCCAGTAGTCCCGAGGACAGGGGAGGGAACCAGCCCCAGCATTTT
-	TRBV2	TRBJ1-3	-	CASSEARRPGNTIYF	TGTGCCAGCAGTGAAGCACGGCGACCCGGAAACACCATATATTTT
once	TRBV7-2	TRBJ1-3	-	CASSQQGLGYSGNTIYF	TGTGCCAGCAGCCAACAGGGATTGGGGTACTCTGGAAACACCATATATTTT
-	TRBV6-2/TRBV6-3	TRBJ1-5	TRBD1	CASSYVGGPQPQHF	TGTGCCAGCAGTTACGTAGGGGGCCCTCAGCCCCAGCATTTT
-	TRBV15	TRBJ1-6	-	CATSRGPIRPLHF	TGTGCCACCAGCAGAGGACCTATTAGACCCCTCCACTTT
-	TRBV4-2	TRBJ2-2	TRBD1	CASSHTGGTGELFF	TGTGCCAGCAGCCATACAGGGGGCACCGGGGAGCTGTTTTTT
-	TRBV6-6	TRBJ1-3	-	CASSYRGSGNTIYF	TGTGCCAGCAGTTATAGGGGATCTGGAAACACCATATATTTT
once	TRBV5-1	TRBJ1-2	TRBD1	CASSLETGNIYGYTF	TGCGCCAGCAGCTTGGAGACAGGGAACATCTATGGCTACACCTTC
-	TRBV5-1	TRBJ1-6	-	CASSLEQGSSPLHF	TGCGCCAGCAGCTTGGAGCAGGGCAGTTCACCCCTCCACTTT
-	TRBV30	TRBJ1-2	-	CAWSARGLKGYTF	TGTGCCTGGAGTGCCCGAGGTCTCAAAGGCTACACCTTC
-	TRBV3-1/TRBV3-2	TRBJ1-1	-	CASSQVGGTEAFF	TGTGCCAGCAGCCAAGTGGGGGGCACTGAAGCTTTCTTT
-	TRBV27	TRBJ1-3	-	CASSLSSRLYSGNTIYF	TGTGCCAGCAGTTTAAGTTCCAGGCTCTACTCTGGAAACACCATATATTTT
-	TRBV6-6	TRBJ1-6	-	CASSPEGRRSPLHF	TGTGCCAGCAGTCCCGAGGGTCGACGATCACCCCTCCACTTT
once	TRBV5-1	TRBJ2-7	-	CASSLAPGAQYEQYF	TGCGCCAGCAGCTTGGCCCCAGGGGCGCAGTACGAGCAGTACTTC
-	TRBV3-1/TRBV3-2	TRBJ1-1	-	CASSPRSQGGGTEAFF	TGTGCCAGCAGCCCTCGATCACAGGGAGGGGGCACTGAAGCTTTCTTT
-	TRBV5-1	TRBJ1-1	-	CASRFGPSNTEAFF	TGCGCCAGCAGATTTGGACCCTCCAACACTGAAGCTTTCTTT
-	TRBV15	TRBJ1-1	-	CATSRDRFEAFF	TGTGCCACCAGCAGAGATCGGTTTGAAGCTTTCTTT
-	TRBV5-4	TRBJ2-1	TRBD1	CASSRTGEGGEQFF	TGTGCCAGCAGCCGAACAGGGGAAGGCGGTGAGCAGTTCTTC
-	TRBV6-5	TRBJ2-5	TRBD1	CASSGQVEETQYF	TGTGCCAGCAGCGGACAGGTAGAAGAGACCCAGTACTTC